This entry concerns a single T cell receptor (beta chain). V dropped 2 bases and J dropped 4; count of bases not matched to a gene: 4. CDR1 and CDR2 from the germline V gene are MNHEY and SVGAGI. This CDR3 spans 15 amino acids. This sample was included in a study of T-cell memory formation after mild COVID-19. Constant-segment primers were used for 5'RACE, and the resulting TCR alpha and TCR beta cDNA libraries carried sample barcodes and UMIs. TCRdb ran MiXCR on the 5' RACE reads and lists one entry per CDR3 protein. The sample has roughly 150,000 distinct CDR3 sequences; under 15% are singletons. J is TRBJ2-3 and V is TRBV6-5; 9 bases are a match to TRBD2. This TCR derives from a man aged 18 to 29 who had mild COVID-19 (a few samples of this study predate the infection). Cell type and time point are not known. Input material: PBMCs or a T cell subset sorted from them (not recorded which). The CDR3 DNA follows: TGTGCCAGCAGTTACGGCGGGGGGGCGTCAGATACGCAGTATTTT. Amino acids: CASSYGGGASDTQYF.